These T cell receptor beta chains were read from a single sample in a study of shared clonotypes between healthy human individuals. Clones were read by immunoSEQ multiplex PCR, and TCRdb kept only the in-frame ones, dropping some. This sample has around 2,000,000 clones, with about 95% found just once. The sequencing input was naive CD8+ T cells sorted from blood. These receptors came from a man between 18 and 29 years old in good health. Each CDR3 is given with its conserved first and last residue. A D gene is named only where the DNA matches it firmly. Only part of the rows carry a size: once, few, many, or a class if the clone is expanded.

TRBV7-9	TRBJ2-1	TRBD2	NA	TGTGCCAGCAGTCTTACCGGGACTAGCGGGAATTACAATGAGCAGTTCTTC	CASSLTGTSGNYNEQFF
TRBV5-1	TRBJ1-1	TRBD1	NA	TGCGCCAGCAGCGAGCCGGGACAGCATCGGAACACTGAAGCTTTCTTT	CASSEPGQHRNTEAFF
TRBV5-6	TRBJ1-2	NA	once	TGTGCCAGCAGCTCCGAGGACTGGATGGGCTACACCTTC	CASSSEDWMGYTF
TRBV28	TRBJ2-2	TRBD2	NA	TGTGCCAGCAGTTTTTGGAATCCGGGGGAGGGGACCGGGGAGCTGTTTTTT	CASSFWNPGEGTGELFF
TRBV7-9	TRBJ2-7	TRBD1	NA	TGTGCCAGCAGCAATCCCCCGGGACAGGGGGCCTACGAGCAGTACTTC	CASSNPPGQGAYEQYF
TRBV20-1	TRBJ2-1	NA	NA	TGCAGTGCCACACGAGGGAATGAGCAGTTCTTC	CSATRGNEQFF
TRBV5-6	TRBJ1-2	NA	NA	TGTGCCAGCAGCTTGAATCCGGAAGGCTATGGCTACACCTTC	CASSLNPEGYGYTF
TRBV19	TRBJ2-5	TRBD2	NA	TGTGCCAGTAGTGGTTCTAGCGGGGGGCCGGAGACCCAGTACTTC	CASSGSSGGPETQYF
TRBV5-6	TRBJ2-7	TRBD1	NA	TGTGCCAGCAGCTTCTTACAGGGGGCTGAATACGAGCAGTACTTC	CASSFLQGAEYEQYF
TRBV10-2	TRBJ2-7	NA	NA	TGCGCCAGCAGTCAGAACACCTACGAGCAGTACTTC	CASSQNTYEQYF
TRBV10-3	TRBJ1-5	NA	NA	TGTGCCATCAGTGAACCAGACAGCAATCAGCCCCAGCATTTT	CAISEPDSNQPQHF
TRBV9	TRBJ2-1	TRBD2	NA	TGTGCCAGCAGCGTAGCTGGTGGGGTAGCGGGGGGCTACAATGAGCAGTTCTTC	CASSVAGGVAGGYNEQFF
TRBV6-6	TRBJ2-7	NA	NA	TGTGCCAGCAGTTACTCAGGGCCCAATTACTACGAGCAGTACTTC	CASSYSGPNYYEQYF
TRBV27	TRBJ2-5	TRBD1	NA	TGTGCCAGCAGGGGACAGGGAGGAAGAGAGACCCAGTACTTC	CASRGQGGRETQYF
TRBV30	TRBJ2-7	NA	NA	TGTGCCTGGAGCCTCGGAGCGATTTACGAGCAGTACTTC	CAWSLGAIYEQYF
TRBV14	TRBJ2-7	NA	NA	TGTGCCAGCAGCTGGCGGGAATCCTTCTCCTACGAGCAGTACTTC	CASSWRESFSYEQYF
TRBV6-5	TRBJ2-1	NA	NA	TGTGCCAGCAACAATTACAATGAGCAGTTCTTC	CASNNYNEQFF
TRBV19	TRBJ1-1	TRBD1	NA	TGTGCCAGTAGTAGTATTCAGATGGGGACAGGGATTGAAGCTTTCTTT	CASSSIQMGTGIEAFF
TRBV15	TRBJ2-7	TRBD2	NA	TGTGCCACCAGCACCCATAGCGGGGGGGATAAGGACTACGAGCAGTACTTC	CATSTHSGGDKDYEQYF
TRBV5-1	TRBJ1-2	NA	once	TGCGCCAGCAGCCCTCAACCCTTCCTCTATGGCTATGGCTACACCTTC	CASSPQPFLYGYGYTF
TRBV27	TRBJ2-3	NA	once	TGTGCCAGCGGCAGCCTTTGGGATACGCAGTATTTT	CASGSLWDTQYF
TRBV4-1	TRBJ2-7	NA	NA	TGCGCCAGCAGCCAAGGCGAGGCCTACGAGCAGTACTTC	CASSQGEAYEQYF
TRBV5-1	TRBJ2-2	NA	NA	TGCGCCAGCAGCCTAATATTGGGACAAATCTTGGGCACCGGGGAGCTGTTTTTT	CASSLILGQILGTGELFF